This T cell receptor beta chain was found in a study of blood T cells in healthy people across ages. From germline, CDR1 is SGHRS and CDR2 YFSETQ. The CDR3 sequence is 13 residues long. Trimming removed 6 bases from V and 9 bases from J; junction bases left unmatched: 9. Primed by a sample-barcoded 5' primer and a J-beta primer mix, a second PCR proceeded for roughly 7 to 11 cycles. TCRdb redid the calling of the 5' RACE reads with MiXCR, one entry per CDR3 protein. This table has around 1,600,000 distinct CDR3 sequences, approximately 39% appearing once. This clonotype appeared once. Per-sample PBMC isolation yielded at least 6.5 million cells.

The sequencing sample was made of blood. The source is a young woman in good health. The chain joins TRBV5-1 to TRBJ2-3; 8 nucleotides match TRBD1. The CDR3 is CASNIGGQATQYF. The CDR3 bases are TGCGCCAGCAACATCGGGGGACAGGCAACGCAGTATTTT. The whole variable domain, filled in from reference TRBV5-1 and TRBJ2-3, reads KAGVTQTPRYLIKTRGQQVTLSCSPISGHRSVSWYQQTPGQGLQFLFEYFSETQRNKGNFPGRFSGRQFSNSRSEMNVSTLELGDSALYLCASNIGGQATQYFGPGTRLTVL.